Each of the 22 T cell receptor beta chains below was sequenced from the same sample in a study of cytomegalovirus exposure and HLA in healthy donors. 60 Vbeta and 13 Jbeta primers were used in PCR. TCRdb's table, derived via immunoSEQ multiplex PCR, lists solely in-frame clones and lacks some. The table has about 120,000 clones, 78% seen once. Sequenced sample: PBMCs. The receptors originated from a woman in her thirties in good health and CMV-seropositive.

This clone was picked up one time. The chain recombines TRBV7-9 with TRBJ2-1; 7 bases line up with TRBD2. V was pared by 4 bases and J by 2 bases, with 8 bases of the junction left unmatched. Germline V gene sequence: CDR1 SEHNR, CDR2 FQNEAQ (reference sequence). CDR3 length: 16 residues. In DNA, the CDR3 is TGTGCCAGCAGCTCAAAAAGCGGGGCGGCCTACAATGAGCAGTTCTTC. Residues: CASSSKSGAAYNEQFF. Complete variable domain (other parts from reference TRBV7-9 and TRBJ2-1): DTGVSQNPRHKITKRGQNVTFRCDPISEHNRLYWYRQTLGQGPEFLTYFQNEAQLEKSRLLSDRFSAERPKGSFSTLEIQRTEQGDSAMYLCASSSKSGAAYNEQFFGPGTRLTVL.

The chain employs TRBV19 and TRBJ1-2; 8 bases map to TRBD1. Trimming at V came to 1 base and at J to 3 bases, leaving 10 bases not matched to a gene. The CDR3 length is 17 residues. Germline V lookup: CDR1 LNHDA, CDR2 SQIVND (reference sequence). The CDR3 sequence: CASSIGRPWGQDYGYTF. The CDR3 DNA is TGTGCCAGTAGTATAGGACGGCCCTGGGGACAGGACTATGGCTACACCTTC.

This clone was detected only a few times. The genes are TRBV12-1 and TRBJ2-1; the tabulated D call, TRBD2, remains unverified against the DNA. TRBV12-1 counts as a pseudogene. The CDR3 loop spans 15 amino acids. The CDR3 sequence: CARGESRGGYNEQFF. The CDR3 bases are TGTGCCAGGGGGGAGTCCCGGGGGGGGTACAATGAGCAGTTCTTC.

In its sample, this clone was seen once. The gene calls are TRBV5-6 and TRBJ1-5; D possibly corresponds to TRBD1 (6 bases). The CDR3 runs to 19 residues. CDR1 is SGHDT and CDR2 is YYEEEE in the germline V gene. The V end lost 1 base, the J end lost 5 bases, and 25 bases lay between the germline ends. The CDR3 here is CASSLRGRTGRGRYQPQHF. In DNA, the CDR3 is TGTGCCAGCAGCTTGCGGGGGCGTACGGGGAGGGGTAGGTATCAGCCCCAGCATTTT.

The chain uses TRBV27 and TRBJ2-1; 8 bases are shared with TRBD2. The ends lost 8 bases at V and 7 bases at J; junction bases unmatched: 16. CDR3 length: 16 amino acids. Germline-derived CDR1 and CDR2 are MNHEY and SMNVEV (reference sequence). The DNA of the CDR3 is TGTGCCAGCCTACCCTTGGCGGGGGGCGGTAGGAATGAGCAGTTCTTC. Residues: CASLPLAGGGRNEQFF.

This clone showed up just once. The J gene is TRBJ1-1, the V gene TRBV10-3; D gene unclear. The V end lost 0 bases, the J end lost 5 bases, and 13 bases lay between the germline ends. The CDR3 length is 15 residues. Germline CDR1 reads ENHRY; CDR2 reads SYGVKD. Here the CDR3 reads CAISESVTSGTEAFF. As DNA, the CDR3 is TGTGCCATCAGTGAGTCAGTAACATCGGGTACTGAAGCTTTCTTT.

In the case of this clone: One junction end disagrees with the germline gene, perhaps due to a read error. Different DNA sequences within this sample yield the same CDR3. The V gene is TRBV28, the J gene TRBJ1-6, with 7 positions matching TRBD1. This CDR3 is 15 amino acids long. In germline, CDR1 is MDHEN, CDR2 SYDVKM. The DNA of the CDR3 is TGTGCCAGCAGCCGAGGGGGCTATAATAATTCCCCCCTCCACTTT. The encoded protein is CASSRGGYNNSPLHF.

The chain joins TRBV5-1 to TRBJ2-1, with TRBD2 identical over 7 bases. Losses at the gene ends were 3 bases for V and 5 bases for J; bases not matched to a gene: 5. Germline CDR1 and CDR2: SGHRS and YFSETQ. The CDR3 loop spans 14 amino acids. The CDR3 is CASSYSGANNEQFF. CDR3 in DNA: TGCGCCAGCAGCTACAGCGGGGCTAACAATGAGCAGTTCTTC.

V usage is TRBV7-2 and J usage is TRBJ1-1; 12 bases are shared with TRBD1. J gave up 11 bases and V 5 bases, and 21 bases lay outside the gene matches. The CDR3 runs 18 residues. The germline V gene encodes CDR1 SGHTA and CDR2 FQGNSA. CDR3 DNA: TGTGCCAGCAGCCCAGCACGAGGGGGACAGGGGGCGGGGGGAGGGGCTTTCTTT. Translating it yields CASSPARGGQGAGGGAFF.

Comment on this clone: One end of the junction fails to match germline, which may point to a read error. V is TRBV11-2 and J is TRBJ2-7; weak D call: TRBD1 (5 bases). This CDR3 contains 12 residues. CDR1 and CDR2 (germline): SGHAT, FQNNGV. CDR3 protein: CASSSQGYGQYF. The DNA of the CDR3 is TGTGCCAGCAGCTCCCAGGGCTACGGGCAGTACTTC.

This chain uses TRBV2 with TRBJ2-7; 8 bases map to TRBD2. CDR3 length equals 15 residues. With V trimmed by 5 bases and J by 0 bases, 6 bases remained unmatched. Germline V gene lookup returns CDR1 SNHLY and CDR2 FYNNEI. The CDR3 coding sequence is TGTGCCAGCAGTTCGAGCGGGGGAACCTCCTACGAGCAGTACTTC. It yields the protein CASSSSGGTSYEQYF.

The chain carries TRBV6-5 and TRBJ1-6, with 7 bases that match TRBD1. V was pared by 6 bases and J by 8 bases, with 7 bases of the junction left unmatched. The CDR3 spans 14 residues. The germline gives CDR1 MNHEY, CDR2 SVGAGI. Here the CDR3 DNA reads TGTGCCAGCAGACGGACAGGCTACGATTCACCCCTCCACTTT. Protein sequence: CASRRTGYDSPLHF.

V usage is TRBV5-6 and J usage is TRBJ2-5; 7 bases are shared with TRBD2. V lost 1 base to trimming and J lost 9 bases; unmatched junction nucleotides: 12. Looked up from germline, CDR1 is SGHDT and CDR2 is YYEEEE. The length of the CDR3 is 15 residues. The CDR3 loop is CASSLQALGGGAQYF. Here the CDR3 DNA reads TGTGCCAGCAGCTTGCAGGCACTTGGGGGAGGGGCCCAGTACTTC.

The rearrangement uses TRBV7-2 and TRBJ1-3, with D possibly TRBD1 on 5 matching bases. The CDR3 has 15 amino acids. V lost 1 base and J 8 bases, leaving 15 bases between the germline ends. CDR1 is SGHTA and CDR2 is FQGNSA in the germline V gene. CDR3 amino acids: CASSLGLGRGDTIYF. CDR3 coding DNA: TGTGCCAGCAGCTTAGGGCTGGGGCGCGGTGACACCATATATTTT. Filled out from reference TRBV7-2 and TRBJ1-3, the complete variable domain reads GAGVSQSPSNKVTEKGKDVELRCDPISGHTALYWYRQSLGQGLEFLIYFQGNSAPDKSGLPSDRFSAERTGGSVSTLTIQRTQQEDSAVYLCASSLGLGRGDTIYFGEGSWLTVV.

This clone appeared a few times. J is TRBJ2-3 and V is TRBV7-3; 8 bases are a match to TRBD1. Germline CDR1 SGHTA, CDR2 FQGTGA. The CDR3 loop spans 14 amino acids. V dropped 5 bases and J dropped 8; count of bases not matched to a gene: 9. The CDR3 DNA reads as TGTGCCAGCAGCGCCGGACAGGGTTTGGGTACGCAGTATTTT. Protein: CASSAGQGLGTQYF.

V and J are TRBV4-2 and TRBJ1-1; D ambiguous. The CDR3 length is 15 residues. Germline V gene data show CDR1 as LGHNA and CDR2 as YNFKEQ. V dropped 0 bases and J dropped 3 bases, with 11 bases sitting between them. As DNA, the CDR3 is TGTGCCAGCAGCCAAGATCGGGGTTTTGACACTGAAGCTTTCTTT. Amino acids: CASSQDRGFDTEAFF.

The V gene is TRBV19, the J gene TRBJ1-1; possible D gene TRBD1, 6 bases. The CDR3 extends over 15 amino acids. Germline CDR1 and CDR2: LNHDA and SQIVND (reference sequence). V lost 2 bases, J lost 4 bases, and 14 bases lay in between. The CDR3 loop reads CASSINGQLGTEAFF. CDR3 DNA: TGTGCCAGTAGTATAAATGGACAGTTGGGCACTGAAGCTTTCTTT.

The chain combines TRBV6-5 with TRBJ2-7; TRBD1 aligns across 7 bases. V lost 8 bases, J lost 9 bases, and 13 bases stayed unmatched. CDR3 size: 13 residues. Germline V gene sequence: CDR1 MNHEY, CDR2 SVGAGI. The CDR3 bases are TGTGCCAGCTTGGGGACAGCCTTCGTCGGGCAGTACTTC. It translates to CASLGTAFVGQYF.

CDR3 DNA: TGTGCCAGCAGTTTTACCTGGACACTTGCAGTGGAGACCCAGTACTTC. Translated: CASSFTWTLAVETQYF. V gene TRBV27 combines with J gene TRBJ2-5; TRBD1 is a possible D gene (5 bases). There are 16 residues in the CDR3. The germline CDR1 and CDR2 sequences are MNHEY and SMNVEV (reference sequence). V lost 3 bases, J lost 5 bases, and 19 bases lay in between.

The J gene is TRBJ2-5, the V gene TRBV6-1; 9 nucleotides line up with TRBD1. Matching the DNA end better, TRBJ2-7 makes the J call doubtful. In germline, CDR1 is MNHNS, CDR2 SASEGT. The CDR3 has 14 amino acids. CDR3 residues: CASSASGTGYEQYF. The DNA of the CDR3 is TGTGCCAGCAGTGCTTCCGGGACAGGGTACGAGCAGTACTTC.

The chain links TRBV2 to TRBJ1-6; TRBD1 matches 9 bases. Germline lookup yields CDR1 SNHLY and CDR2 FYNNEI. The CDR3 has 14 residues. Trimming cost V 5 bases and J 9 bases; bases outside gene matches: 5. The CDR3 sequence is CASSSDRGGSPLHF. The DNA of the CDR3 is TGTGCCAGCAGTTCGGACAGGGGAGGTTCACCCCTCCACTTT. Supplemented by reference TRBV2 and TRBJ1-6, the full variable domain reads EPEVTQTPSHQVTQMGQEVILRCVPISNHLYFYWYRQILGQKVEFLVSFYNNEISEKSEIFDDQFSVERPDGSNFTLKIRSTKLEDSAMYFCASSSDRGGSPLHFGNGTRLTVT.

V and J are TRBV5-6 and TRBJ2-1; the D is unclear. Trimming left V 7 bases short and J 3 bases short, with 17 bases between. This CDR3 region has 15 residues. In germline, CDR1 is SGHDT, CDR2 YYEEEE. CDR3 nucleotides: TGTGCCAGCTACCCTCGAGCGAGTTACTACAATGAGCAGTTCTTC. It codes for CASYPRASYYNEQFF.